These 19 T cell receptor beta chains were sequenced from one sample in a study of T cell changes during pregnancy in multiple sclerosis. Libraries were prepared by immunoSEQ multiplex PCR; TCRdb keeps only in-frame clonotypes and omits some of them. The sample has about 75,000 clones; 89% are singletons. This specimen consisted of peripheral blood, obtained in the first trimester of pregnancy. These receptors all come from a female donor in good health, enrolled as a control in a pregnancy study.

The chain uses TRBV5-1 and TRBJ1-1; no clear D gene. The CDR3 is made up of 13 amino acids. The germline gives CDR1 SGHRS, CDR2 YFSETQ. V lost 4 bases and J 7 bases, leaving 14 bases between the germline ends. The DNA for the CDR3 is TGCGCCAGCAGCCCAGACCGGTGGAGTGAAGCTTTCTTT. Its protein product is CASSPDRWSEAFF.

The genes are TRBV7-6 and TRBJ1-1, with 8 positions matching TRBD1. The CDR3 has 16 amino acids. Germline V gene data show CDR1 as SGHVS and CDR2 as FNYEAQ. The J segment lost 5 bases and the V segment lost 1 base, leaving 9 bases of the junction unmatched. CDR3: CASSLVSQGAATEAFF. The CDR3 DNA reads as TGTGCCAGCAGCTTAGTAAGTCAGGGGGCAGCAACTGAAGCTTTCTTT.

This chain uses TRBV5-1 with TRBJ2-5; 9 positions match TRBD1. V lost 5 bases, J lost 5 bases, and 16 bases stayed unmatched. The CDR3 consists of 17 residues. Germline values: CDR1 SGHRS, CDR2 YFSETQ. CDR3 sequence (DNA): TGCGCCAGCAGTCGTAGGAATACAGGGGGCGGCGGGGAGACCCAGTACTTC. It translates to CASSRRNTGGGGETQYF.

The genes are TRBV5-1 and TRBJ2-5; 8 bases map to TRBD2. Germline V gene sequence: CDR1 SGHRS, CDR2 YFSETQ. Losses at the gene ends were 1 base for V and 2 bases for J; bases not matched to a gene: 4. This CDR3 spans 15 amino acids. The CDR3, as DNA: TGCGCCAGCAGCTTGACTAGCGGTGCGCAAGAGACCCAGTACTTC. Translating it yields CASSLTSGAQETQYF.

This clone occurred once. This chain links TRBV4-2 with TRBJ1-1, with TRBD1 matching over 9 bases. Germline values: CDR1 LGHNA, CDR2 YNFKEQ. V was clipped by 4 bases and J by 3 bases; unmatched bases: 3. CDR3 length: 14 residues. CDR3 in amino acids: CASSRRQGDTEAFF. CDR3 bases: TGTGCCAGCAGCCGCCGACAGGGGGACACTGAAGCTTTCTTT.

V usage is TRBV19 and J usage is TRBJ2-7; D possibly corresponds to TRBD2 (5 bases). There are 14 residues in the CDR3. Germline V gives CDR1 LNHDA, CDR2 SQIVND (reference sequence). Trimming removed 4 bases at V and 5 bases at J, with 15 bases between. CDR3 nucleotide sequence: TGTGCCAGTAGTACCCGGGCGGGCGGTCACGAGCAGTACTTC. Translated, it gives CASSTRAGGHEQYF.

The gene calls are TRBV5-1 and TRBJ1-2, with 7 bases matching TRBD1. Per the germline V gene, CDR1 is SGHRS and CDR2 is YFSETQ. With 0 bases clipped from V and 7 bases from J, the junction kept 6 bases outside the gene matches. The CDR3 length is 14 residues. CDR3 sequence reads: CASSLADRASGYTF. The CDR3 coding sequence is TGCGCCAGCAGCTTGGCCGACAGGGCGAGTGGCTACACCTTC. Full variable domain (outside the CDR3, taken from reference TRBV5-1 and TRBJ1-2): KAGVTQTPRYLIKTRGQQVTLSCSPISGHRSVSWYQQTPGQGLQFLFEYFSETQRNKGNFPGRFSGRQFSNSRSEMNVSTLELGDSALYLCASSLADRASGYTFGSGTRLTVV.

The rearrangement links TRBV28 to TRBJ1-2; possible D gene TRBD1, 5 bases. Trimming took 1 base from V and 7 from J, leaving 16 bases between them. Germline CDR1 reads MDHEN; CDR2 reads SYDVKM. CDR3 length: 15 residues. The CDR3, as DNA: TGTGCCAGCAGTTTATATATTAAGCAGGGTGGTGGCTACACCTTC. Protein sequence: CASSLYIKQGGGYTF.

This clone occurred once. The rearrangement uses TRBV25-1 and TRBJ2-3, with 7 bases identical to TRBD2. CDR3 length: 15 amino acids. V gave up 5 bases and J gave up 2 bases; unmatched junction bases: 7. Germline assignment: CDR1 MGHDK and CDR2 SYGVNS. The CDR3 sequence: CASSTPRGYTDTQYF. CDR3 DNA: TGTGCCAGCAGTACGCCGCGGGGGTACACAGATACGCAGTATTTT.

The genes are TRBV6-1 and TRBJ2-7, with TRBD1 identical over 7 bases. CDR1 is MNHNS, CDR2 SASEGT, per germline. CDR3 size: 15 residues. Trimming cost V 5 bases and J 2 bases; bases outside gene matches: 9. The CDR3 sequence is CASSPDRAYPYEQYF. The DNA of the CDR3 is TGTGCCAGCAGTCCCGACAGGGCTTACCCCTACGAGCAGTACTTC.

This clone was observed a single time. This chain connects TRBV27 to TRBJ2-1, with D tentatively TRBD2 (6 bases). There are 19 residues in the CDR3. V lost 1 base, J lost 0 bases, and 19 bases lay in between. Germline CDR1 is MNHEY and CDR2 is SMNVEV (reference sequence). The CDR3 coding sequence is TGTGCCAGCAGTTTATATGGGTTGTCGGGGGTCAGCTCCTACAATGAGCAGTTCTTC. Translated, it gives CASSLYGLSGVSSYNEQFF.

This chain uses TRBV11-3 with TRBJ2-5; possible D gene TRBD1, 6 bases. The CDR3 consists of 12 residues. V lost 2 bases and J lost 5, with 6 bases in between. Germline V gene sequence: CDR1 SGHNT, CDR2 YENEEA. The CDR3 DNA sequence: TGTGCCAGCAGCTTAAGGGGGGAGACCCAGTACTTC. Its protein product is CASSLRGETQYF.

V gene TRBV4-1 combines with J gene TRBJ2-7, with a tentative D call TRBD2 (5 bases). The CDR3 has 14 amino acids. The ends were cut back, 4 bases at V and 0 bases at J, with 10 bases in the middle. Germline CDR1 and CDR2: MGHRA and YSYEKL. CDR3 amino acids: CASSRESTSYEQYF. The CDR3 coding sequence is TGCGCCAGCAGCCGGGAGAGTACCTCCTACGAGCAGTACTTC.

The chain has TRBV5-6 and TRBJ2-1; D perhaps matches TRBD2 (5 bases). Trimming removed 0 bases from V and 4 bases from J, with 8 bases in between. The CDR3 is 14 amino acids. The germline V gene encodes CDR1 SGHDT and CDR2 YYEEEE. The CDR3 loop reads CASSLAGTYNEQFF. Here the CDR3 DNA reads TGTGCCAGCAGCTTGGCGGGAACATACAATGAGCAGTTCTTC.

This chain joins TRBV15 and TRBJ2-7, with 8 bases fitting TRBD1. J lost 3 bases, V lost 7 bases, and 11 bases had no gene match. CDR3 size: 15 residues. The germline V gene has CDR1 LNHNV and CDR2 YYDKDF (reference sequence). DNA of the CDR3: TGTGCCACCAAATCTCCCGGGACAGGCGACTACGAGCAGTACTTC. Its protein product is CATKSPGTGDYEQYF.

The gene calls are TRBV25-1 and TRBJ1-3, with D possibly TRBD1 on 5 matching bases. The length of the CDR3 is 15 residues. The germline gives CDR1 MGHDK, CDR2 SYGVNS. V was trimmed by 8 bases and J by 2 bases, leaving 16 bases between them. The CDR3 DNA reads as TGTGCCAGCCCAAGAACGGGGGTAGCTGGAAACACCATATATTTT. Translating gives CASPRTGVAGNTIYF.

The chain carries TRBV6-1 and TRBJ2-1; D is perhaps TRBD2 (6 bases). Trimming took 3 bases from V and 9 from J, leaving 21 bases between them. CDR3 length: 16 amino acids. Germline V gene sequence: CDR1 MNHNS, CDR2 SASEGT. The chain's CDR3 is CASSENGGRLGGEQFF. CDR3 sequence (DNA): TGTGCCAGCAGTGAGAACGGCGGCCGTCTGGGGGGTGAGCAGTTCTTC.

The CDR3 coding sequence is TGTGCCAGTAGTTTACAGCCATCCCTTTCCGAGACCCAGTACTTC. This codes for CASSLQPSLSETQYF. The rearrangement joins TRBV19 to TRBJ2-5, with D uncertain. The germline gives CDR1 LNHDA, CDR2 SQIVND (reference sequence). The V end lost 5 bases, the J end lost 5 bases, and 18 bases lay between the germline ends. This CDR3 is 15 amino acids long.

CDR3 DNA sequence: TGTGCCAGCAGTTTTACAGGGGGCCCTTATAGCAATCAGCCCCAGCATTTT. Protein product: CASSFTGGPYSNQPQHF. The chain employs TRBV27 and TRBJ1-5, with 9 bases identical to TRBD1. CDR3 size: 17 residues. Germline values: CDR1 MNHEY, CDR2 SMNVEV (reference sequence). V dropped 3 bases and J dropped 0; count of bases not matched to a gene: 6.